The 5 T cell receptor beta chains given below trace back to one sample, sequenced in a study of blood T cell repertoires in COVID-19. The protocol was immunoSEQ multiplex PCR, while the TCRdb copy is restricted to in-frame clones and leaves out a portion. The table lists about 70,000 clones, around 76% of them singletons. The sequencing input was peripheral blood. Receptor source: a woman older than 75 with active or convalescent COVID-19.

The rearrangement uses TRBV15 and TRBJ2-3; D is perhaps TRBD2 (6 bases). Between the trimmed V and J ends, which lost 3 bases and 0 bases, there was a span of 10 bases. CDR1 is LNHNV and CDR2 is YYDKDF in the germline V gene (reference sequence). This CDR3 has 15 amino acids. The CDR3 loop reads CATSSGTSSTDTQYF. Written as DNA, the CDR3 is TGTGCCACCAGCAGCGGGACTTCAAGCACAGATACGCAGTATTTT.

This chain joins TRBV15 and TRBJ2-3; D is unresolved. V was pared by 4 bases and J by 4 bases, with 12 bases between. CDR1 LNHNV and CDR2 YYDKDF come from the germline V gene (reference sequence). CDR3 length equals 14 residues. The CDR3 sequence is CATSTRSFSDTQYF. The CDR3 nucleotides are TGTGCCACCAGCACCCGGTCCTTTTCAGATACGCAGTATTTT.

The gene calls are TRBV5-1 and TRBJ2-1, with 9 bases fitting TRBD1. Germline CDR1 SGHRS, CDR2 YFSETQ. The CDR3 runs 14 residues. Trimming at V came to 0 bases and at J to 6 bases, leaving 1 base not matched to a gene. The CDR3 DNA follows: TGCGCCAGCAGCTTGGGGACAGGGGTCAATGAGCAGTTCTTC. Amino acid sequence: CASSLGTGVNEQFF.

The chain uses TRBV5-1 and TRBJ2-1, with 9 bases matching TRBD2. The ends lost 4 bases at V and 9 bases at J; junction bases unmatched: 5. The CDR3 extends over 13 amino acids. Germline V CDR1 and CDR2: SGHRS, YFSETQ. The CDR3 DNA reads as TGCGCCAGCAGCATGGGACTAGCCTTTGAGCAGTTCTTC. This gives the protein CASSMGLAFEQFF.

The chain employs TRBV6-2 or TRBV6-3 and TRBJ2-7; 13 bases are a match to TRBD2. After removal of 6 bases from V and 4 bases from J, the junction contained 6 bases not matched to a gene. Germline assignment: CDR1 MNHEY and CDR2 SVGEGT. The CDR3 runs to 15 residues. The CDR3 DNA sequence: TGTGCCAGCAGCCAACTAGCGGGGGGGCCTTACGAGCAGTACTTC. Its translation is CASSQLAGGPYEQYF.